Below, 8 T cell receptor beta chains from the same sample are listed, as sequenced in a study of blood T cell repertoires in COVID-19. This table comes from immunoSEQ multiplex PCR, and its TCRdb copy is limited to in-frame clones, with some not included. The sample records almost 400,000 clones, about 89% being singletons. Sequencing was carried out using peripheral blood. These receptors were collected from a woman aged 55-75 years with COVID-19, enrolled during active disease.

This chain links TRBV7-8 with TRBJ2-1; 10 bases map to TRBD1. The V and J ends lost 4 bases and 2 bases, in that order; junction bases with no gene match: 5. This CDR3 is built from 16 residues. Germline V lookup: CDR1 SGHVS, CDR2 FQNEAQ. This chain's CDR3 is CASSWPGQGTYNEQFF. Here the CDR3 DNA reads TGTGCCAGCAGCTGGCCGGGACAGGGGACCTACAATGAGCAGTTCTTC. The full variable domain, completed using reference TRBV7-8 and TRBJ2-1, is GAGVSQSPRYKVAKRGQDVALRCDPISGHVSLFWYQQALGQGPEFLTYFQNEAQLDKSGLPSDRFFAERPEGSVSTLKIQRTQQEDSAVYLCASSWPGQGTYNEQFFGPGTRLTVL.

In the case of this clone: The same CDR3 is also encoded by other DNA sequences in this sample. V gene TRBV18 combines with J gene TRBJ1-2; D possibly corresponds to TRBD1 (6 bases). CDR1 and CDR2 (germline): KGHSH, LQKENI. The CDR3 totals 13 residues. V lost 2 bases to trimming and J lost 2 bases, with 6 bases between them. The CDR3 is CASSPTGNYGYTF. For the CDR3, the DNA is TGTGCCAGCTCACCAACAGGGAACTATGGCTACACCTTC.

In its sample, this clone was seen once. This chain connects TRBV18 to TRBJ1-1; D may be TRBD1 (5 bases). CDR1 is KGHSH and CDR2 is LQKENI in the germline V gene. Between the trimmed V and J ends, which lost 1 base and 1 base, there was a span of 13 bases. The CDR3 totals 16 residues. The CDR3 loop reads CASSPRGGNPNTEAFF. In DNA form, the CDR3 reads TGTGCCAGCTCACCACGGGGCGGCAACCCGAACACTGAAGCTTTCTTT.

J is TRBJ2-7 and V is TRBV5-1, with 10 bases matching TRBD1. V shed 4 bases, J shed 2 bases, and the junction held 6 bases outside the gene matches. The CDR3 has 15 amino acids. Germline assignment: CDR1 SGHRS and CDR2 YFSETQ. The CDR3 DNA follows: TGCGCCAGCAGCCCCACCGGGACAGGGGCCTACGAGCAGTACTTC. It specifies CASSPTGTGAYEQYF. Full variable domain (outside the CDR3, taken from reference TRBV5-1 and TRBJ2-7): KAGVTQTPRYLIKTRGQQVTLSCSPISGHRSVSWYQQTPGQGLQFLFEYFSETQRNKGNFPGRFSGRQFSNSRSEMNVSTLELGDSALYLCASSPTGTGAYEQYFGPGTRLTVT.

The V gene is TRBV11-2, the J gene TRBJ1-1; D perhaps matches TRBD1 (6 bases). The CDR3 sequence is 13 residues long. V was trimmed by 7 bases and J by 1 base, leaving 10 bases between them. Germline loops: CDR1 SGHAT, CDR2 FQNNGV. CDR3 region: CASIKDRNTEAFF. CDR3 sequence (DNA): TGTGCCAGCATCAAGGACAGGAACACTGAAGCTTTCTTT. Complete variable domain (other parts from reference TRBV11-2 and TRBJ1-1): EAGVAQSPRYKIIEKRQSVAFWCNPISGHATLYWYQQILGQGPKLLIQFQNNGVVDDSQLPKDRFSAERLKGVDSTLKIQPAKLEDSAVYLCASIKDRNTEAFFGQGTRLTVV.

On this clone itself: This specimen includes other DNA sequences encoding the same CDR3. The chain links TRBV3-1 (or the pseudogene TRBV3-2) to TRBJ1-2, with a weak D call TRBD1 (5 bases). Trimming removed 0 bases at V and 8 bases at J, with 7 bases between. This CDR3 has 12 residues. In germline, CDR1 is LGHDT, CDR2 YNNKEL (reference sequence). CDR3 sequence: CASSQDRGGYTF. CDR3 nucleotide sequence: TGTGCCAGCAGCCAAGATCGGGGGGGCTACACCTTC.

This clone was observed once. V and J are TRBV11-3 and TRBJ2-1; the match to TRBD2 covers 9 bases. Germline CDR1 SGHNT, CDR2 YENEEA. The length of the CDR3 is 16 residues. The ends lost 8 bases at V and 0 bases at J; junction bases unmatched: 8. The CDR3 DNA reads as TGTGCCAGCTGGCGGGGGGGCTTGAGCTCCTACAATGAGCAGTTCTTC. It encodes CASWRGGLSSYNEQFF.

The chain uses TRBV10-3 and TRBJ2-7, with unresolved D. Trimming removed 7 bases from V and 7 bases from J, with 5 bases in between. Germline values: CDR1 ENHRY, CDR2 SYGVKD. The CDR3 runs to 9 residues. The CDR3 region is CAIIQEQYF. The CDR3 DNA is TGTGCCATCATACAAGAGCAGTACTTC.